Given below is one T cell receptor beta chain in context. Its specificity is not known. Donors were ostensibly healthy at sampling, although undocumented immune exposures were probable. The PCR was carried out with 60 Vbeta primers and 13 Jbeta primers. Produced via immunoSEQ multiplex PCR; TCRdb's table is partial and in-frame only. The sample carries about 250,000 clones, around 65% recorded once. The record originates from a study of cytomegalovirus exposure and HLA in healthy donors. Points from the study as a whole: Common viral pathogens seemed to be connected with several of the most significant clusters, according to a later analysis. The investigators catalogued 180 or so TCR beta chains as cytomegalovirus-associated.

Germline V lookup: CDR1 SGHVS, CDR2 FQNEAQ. The CDR3 spans 14 residues. V dropped 5 bases and J dropped 5; count of bases not matched to a gene: 4. What was sequenced was PBMCs. The chain employs TRBV7-8 and TRBJ2-5, with 11 bases fitting TRBD2. This receptor was identified in a female donor in good health and CMV-seronegative. The CDR3 protein is CASSRLAGLETQYF. CDR3 nucleotides: TGTGCCAGCAGCAGACTAGCGGGGTTGGAGACCCAGTACTTC.